This TCR beta chain was captured in a study of regulatory T cells in long-lasting Graves disease. Study results and limitations: A reduction in accuracy may have resulted from the small sample size. Lower TCR diversity characterized persistent Graves' patients relative to newly diagnosed patients.

Building of the TCR beta libraries involved iRepertoire HTBI primers and Arm-PCR of CDR3 regions. MiXCR, applied by TCRdb to the multiplex PCR reads, yields one record per CDR3 protein. The sample contains about 240,000 distinct CDR3 sequences, 20% to 25% of which appear only once. The sample holds many counts of this clonotype. Antigen specificity is unknown. V gave up 6 bases and J gave up 0 bases, with 12 bases separating them. The CDR3 is made up of 14 amino acids. As to time point: newly diagnosed GD, antithyroid drugs for less than 3 months. RNA isolated from PBMCs was used to make the TCR library. With EDTA tubes as the receptacles, around 10 milliliters of peripheral blood were drawn.

Sample: peripheral blood mononuclear cells (PBMCs), taken at new diagnosis, from a patient treated with antithyroid drugs. The J gene is TRBJ2-7, the V gene TRBV12-3 or TRBV12-4, with D uncertain. This sequence originates from a female donor with Graves disease. CDR3 sequence: CASSPARDSYEQYF. In DNA, the CDR3 is TGTGCCAGCAGCCCCGCAAGGGACTCCTACGAGCAGTACTTC.